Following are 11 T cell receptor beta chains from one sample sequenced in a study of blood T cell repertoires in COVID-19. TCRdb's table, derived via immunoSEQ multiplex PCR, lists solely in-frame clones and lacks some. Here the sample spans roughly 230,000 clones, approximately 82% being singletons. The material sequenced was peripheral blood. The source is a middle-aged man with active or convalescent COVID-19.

The CDR3 coding sequence is TGTGCCAGCAGCCAAGATAAGGGGACTAGCGGGGCAGATACGCAGTATTTT. Protein: CASSQDKGTSGADTQYF. V and J are TRBV4-2 and TRBJ2-3, with TRBD2 matching over 13 bases. CDR3 size: 17 residues. V trimming: 0 bases; J trimming: 4 bases; junction bases outside the gene matches: 4. Germline CDR1 is LGHNA and CDR2 is YNFKEQ.

The CDR3 protein is CASSTRPGQTEAFF. As DNA, the CDR3 is TGTGCCAGCAGCACCCGGCCGGGACAGACTGAAGCTTTCTTT. The chain joins TRBV7-9 to TRBJ1-1; 7 bases fit TRBD1. From germline, CDR1 is SEHNR and CDR2 FQNEAQ (reference sequence). The CDR3 spans 14 residues. V shed 5 bases, J shed 5 bases, and the junction held 8 bases outside the gene matches.

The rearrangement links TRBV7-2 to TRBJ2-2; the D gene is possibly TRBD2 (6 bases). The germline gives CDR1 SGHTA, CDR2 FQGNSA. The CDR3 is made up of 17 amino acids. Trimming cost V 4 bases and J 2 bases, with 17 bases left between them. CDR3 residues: CASSSRGPAGNTGELFF. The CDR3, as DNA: TGTGCCAGCAGCTCAAGGGGTCCAGCGGGCAACACCGGGGAGCTGTTTTTT.

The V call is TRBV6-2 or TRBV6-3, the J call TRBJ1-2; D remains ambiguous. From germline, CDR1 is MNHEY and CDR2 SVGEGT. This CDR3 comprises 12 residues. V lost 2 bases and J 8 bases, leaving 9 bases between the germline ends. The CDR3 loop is CASSYSRGGYTF. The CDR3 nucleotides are TGTGCCAGCAGTTACAGCCGCGGGGGCTACACCTTC.

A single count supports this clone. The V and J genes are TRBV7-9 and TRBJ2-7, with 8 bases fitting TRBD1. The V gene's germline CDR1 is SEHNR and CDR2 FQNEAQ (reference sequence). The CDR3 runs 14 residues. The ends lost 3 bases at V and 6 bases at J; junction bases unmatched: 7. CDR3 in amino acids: CASSFDRGAGEQYF. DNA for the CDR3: TGTGCCAGCAGCTTTGACAGGGGAGCGGGCGAGCAGTACTTC. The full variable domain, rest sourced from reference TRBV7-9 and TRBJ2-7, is DTGVSQNPRHKITKRGQNVTFRCDPISEHNRLYWYRQTLGQGPEFLTYFQNEAQLEKSRLLSDRFSAERPKGSFSTLEIQRTEQGDSAMYLCASSFDRGAGEQYFGPGTRLTVT.

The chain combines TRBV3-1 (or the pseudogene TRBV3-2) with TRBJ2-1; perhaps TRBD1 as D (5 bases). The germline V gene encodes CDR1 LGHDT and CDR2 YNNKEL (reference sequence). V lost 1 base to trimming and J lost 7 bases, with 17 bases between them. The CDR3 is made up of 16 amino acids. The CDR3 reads CASSQGWNIQENEQFF. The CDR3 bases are TGTGCCAGCAGCCAAGGTTGGAATATACAGGAGAATGAGCAGTTCTTC.

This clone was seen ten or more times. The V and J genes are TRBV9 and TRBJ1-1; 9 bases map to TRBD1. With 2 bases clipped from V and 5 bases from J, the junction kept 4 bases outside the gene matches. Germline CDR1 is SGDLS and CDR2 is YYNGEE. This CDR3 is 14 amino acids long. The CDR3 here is CASSVTGGRTEAFF. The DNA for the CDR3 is TGTGCCAGCAGCGTGACAGGGGGGAGGACTGAAGCTTTCTTT. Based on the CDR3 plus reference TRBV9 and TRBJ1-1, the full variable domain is DSGVTQTPKHLITATGQRVTLRCSPRSGDLSVYWYQQSLDQGLQFLIQYYNGEERAKGNILERFSAQQFPDLHSELNLSSLELGDSALYFCASSVTGGRTEAFFGQGTRLTVV.

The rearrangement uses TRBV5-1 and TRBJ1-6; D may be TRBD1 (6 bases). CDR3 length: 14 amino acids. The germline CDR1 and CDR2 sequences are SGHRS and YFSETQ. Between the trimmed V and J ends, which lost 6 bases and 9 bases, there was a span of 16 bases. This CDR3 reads CASTPGAPGSPLHF. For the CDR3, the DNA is TGCGCCAGCACCCCAGGGGCCCCGGGTTCACCCCTCCACTTT.

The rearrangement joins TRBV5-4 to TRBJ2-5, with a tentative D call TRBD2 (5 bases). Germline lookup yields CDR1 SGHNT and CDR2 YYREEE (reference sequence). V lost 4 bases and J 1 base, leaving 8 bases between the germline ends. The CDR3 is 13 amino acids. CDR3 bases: TGTGCCAGCAGCCCCGGACTCCAAGAGACCCAGTACTTC. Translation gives CASSPGLQETQYF.

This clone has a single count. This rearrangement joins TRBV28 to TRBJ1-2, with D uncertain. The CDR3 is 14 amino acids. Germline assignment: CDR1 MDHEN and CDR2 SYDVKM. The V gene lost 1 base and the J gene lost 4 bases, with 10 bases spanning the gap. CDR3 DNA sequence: TGTGCCAGCAGTTTATCTTCACCGGGCTATGGCTACACCTTC. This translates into CASSLSSPGYGYTF.

The CDR3 loop is CASSLAGLAGLNDNEQFF. The CDR3 DNA reads TGCGCCAGCAGCTTGGCCGGACTAGCGGGGCTCAACGACAATGAGCAGTTCTTC. The rearrangement links TRBV5-1 to TRBJ2-1, with 12 bases that match TRBD2. The CDR3 consists of 18 residues. The germline V gene has CDR1 SGHRS and CDR2 YFSETQ. V was pared by 0 bases and J by 5 bases, with 9 bases of the junction left unmatched. The full variable domain, with the rest looked up from reference TRBV5-1 and TRBJ2-1, is KAGVTQTPRYLIKTRGQQVTLSCSPISGHRSVSWYQQTPGQGLQFLFEYFSETQRNKGNFPGRFSGRQFSNSRSEMNVSTLELGDSALYLCASSLAGLAGLNDNEQFFGPGTRLTVL.